Included here is one T cell receptor (beta chain) sequence, with context. Its target is not known. The data were produced by immunoSEQ multiplex PCR, yet TCRdb's version contains in-frame clones alone and is incomplete. This sample has tens of thousands of clones; 82% occur once, and the top ten carry 18%. The sample belongs to a study of a mutant IDH1 vaccine in newly diagnosed glioma. Time point noted: week 47, end of study. A single vaccine dose contained 300 ug of mutant IDH1 20-mer peptide, and topical imiquimod was used with it. The receptor was isolated from a man aged 18 to 30 with glioma. Some clones in this sample may be carry-over from other donors' samples. Sequences were derived from PBMCs, sampled from a glioma patient whose treatment included an IDH1 peptide vaccine.

CDR3 DNA sequence: TGTGTTCAGGGGTTCTGGCAGCCCCAGCATTTT. It encodes CVQGFWQPQHF. This chain uses TRBV25-1 with TRBJ1-5, with D perhaps TRBD1 (6 bases). The germline CDR1 and CDR2 sequences are MGHDK and SYGVNS. The CDR3 has 11 residues. Using reference TRBV25-1 and TRBJ1-5 for the parts outside the CDR3, the full variable domain is EADIYQTPRYLVIGTGKKITLECSQTMGHDKMYWYQQDPGMELHLIHYSYGVNSTEKGDLSSESTVSRIRTEHFPLTLESARPSHTSQYLCVQGFWQPQHFGDGTRLSIL.